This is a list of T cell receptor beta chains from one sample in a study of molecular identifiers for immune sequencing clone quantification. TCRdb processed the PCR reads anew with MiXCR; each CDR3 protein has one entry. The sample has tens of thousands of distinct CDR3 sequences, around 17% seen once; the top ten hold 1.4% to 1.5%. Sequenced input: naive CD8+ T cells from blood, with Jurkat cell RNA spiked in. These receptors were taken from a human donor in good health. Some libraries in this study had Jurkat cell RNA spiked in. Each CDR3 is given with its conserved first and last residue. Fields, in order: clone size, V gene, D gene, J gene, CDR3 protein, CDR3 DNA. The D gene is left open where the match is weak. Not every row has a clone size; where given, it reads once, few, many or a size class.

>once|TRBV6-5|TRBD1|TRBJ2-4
CASSYRGSKNIQYF
TGCGCCAGCAGTTACAGGGGCTCCAAAAACATTCAGTACTTC
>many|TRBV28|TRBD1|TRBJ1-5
CASSLIVGTGDNQPQHF
TGTGCCAGCAGTTTAATCGTGGGGACAGGGGACAATCAGCCCCAGCATTTT
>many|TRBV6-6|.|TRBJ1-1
CASSQGEAFF
TGTGCCAGCAGTCAGGGGGAAGCTTTCTTT
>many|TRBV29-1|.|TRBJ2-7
CSVDSGRGGYEQYF
TGCAGCGTTGATTCTGGCAGGGGGGGATACGAGCAGTACTTC
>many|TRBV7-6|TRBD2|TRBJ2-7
CASSHEGLGHYEQYF
TGTGCCAGCAGCCATGAAGGACTAGGGCATTACGAGCAGTACTTC
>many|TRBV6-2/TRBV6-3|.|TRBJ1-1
CASSYPYRARNTEAFF
TGTGCCAGCAGTTATCCCTACAGGGCTCGGAACACTGAAGCTTTCTTT
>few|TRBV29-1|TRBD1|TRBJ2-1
CSDKTGQRYDEQFF
TGCAGCGACAAAACGGGACAGCGATACGATGAGCAGTTCTTC
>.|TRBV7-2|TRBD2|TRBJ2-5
CASSLAQLAGETQYF
TGTGCCAGCAGCTTAGCGCAACTAGCGGGAGAGACCCAGTACTTC
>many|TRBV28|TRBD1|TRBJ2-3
CASSTGEDTQYF
TGTGCCAGTTCCACAGGGGAAGATACGCAGTATTTT
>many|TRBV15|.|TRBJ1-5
CATSRARLNQPQHF
TGTGCCACCAGCAGAGCGAGGCTCAATCAGCCCCAGCATTTT
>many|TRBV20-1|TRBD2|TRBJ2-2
CSARDGTSGVRAGELFF
TGCAGTGCTAGAGATGGGACTAGCGGGGTGAGGGCCGGGGAGCTGTTTTTT
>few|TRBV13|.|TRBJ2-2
CASTQRREGHTGELFF
TGTGCCAGCACCCAGAGGCGTGAGGGCCACACCGGGGAGCTGTTTTTT
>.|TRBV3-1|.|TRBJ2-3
CASSPGYGSLGDTQYF
TGTGCCAGCAGCCCCGGTTACGGTAGCTTAGGAGACACGCAGTATTTT
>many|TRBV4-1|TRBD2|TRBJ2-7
CASSPAPGLAGEGQYF
TGCGCCAGCAGCCCCGCTCCTGGACTAGCGGGAGAGGGGCAGTACTTC
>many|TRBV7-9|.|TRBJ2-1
CASSLRGPEQFF
TGTGCCAGCAGCTTACGGGGGCCTGAGCAGTTCTTC
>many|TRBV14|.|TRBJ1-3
CASSHRPPRAGNTIYF
TGTGCCAGCAGCCACCGTCCCCCAAGGGCTGGAAACACCATATATTTT
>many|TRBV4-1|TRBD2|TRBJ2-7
CASSQELAGAGEQYF
TGCGCCAGCAGCCAAGAACTAGCGGGAGCGGGCGAGCAGTACTTC
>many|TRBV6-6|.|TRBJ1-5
CASSLPGVRGSNQPQHF
TGTGCCAGCAGTCTCCCCGGCGTCCGGGGTAGCAATCAGCCCCAGCATTTT
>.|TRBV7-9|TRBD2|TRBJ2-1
CASSFLGLAGEGRQFF
TGTGCCAGCAGCTTTCTGGGACTAGCGGGAGAGGGGCGGCAGTTCTTC
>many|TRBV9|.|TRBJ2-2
CASSVEGGTGELFF
TGTGCCAGCAGCGTAGAAGGGGGCACCGGGGAGCTGTTTTTT
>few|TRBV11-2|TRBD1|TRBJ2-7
CASSRTGPSYEQYF
TGTGCCAGCAGCAGGACAGGGCCGTCCTACGAGCAGTACTTC
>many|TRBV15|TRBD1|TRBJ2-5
CATSRGEQGLEETQYF
TGTGCCACCAGCAGAGGAGAACAGGGGCTTGAAGAGACCCAGTACTTC
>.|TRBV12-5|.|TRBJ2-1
CASGGDSTSYNEQFF
TGTGCTAGTGGTGGCGACAGCACCTCCTACAATGAGCAGTTCTTC
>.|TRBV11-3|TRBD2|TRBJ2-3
CASSPRTSESTDTQYF
TGTGCCAGCAGCCCACGGACTAGCGAGAGCACAGATACGCAGTATTTT
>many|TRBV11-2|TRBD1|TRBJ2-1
CASSPPGQGHYNEQFF
TGTGCCAGCAGCCCCCCCGGACAGGGACATTACAATGAGCAGTTCTTC
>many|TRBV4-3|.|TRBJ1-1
CASSLSRALNTEAFF
TGCGCCAGCAGCCTCTCGAGGGCCCTGAACACTGAAGCTTTCTTT
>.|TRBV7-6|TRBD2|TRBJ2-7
CASSLLAGGFGEQYF
TGTGCCAGCAGCTTATTAGCGGGAGGGTTCGGCGAGCAGTACTTC
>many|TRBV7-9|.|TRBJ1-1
CASSLLNRPEAFF
TGTGCCAGCAGCTTATTGAATAGACCAGAAGCTTTCTTT
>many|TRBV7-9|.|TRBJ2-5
CASSLNRGLEETQYF
TGTGCCAGCAGCTTAAACAGGGGACTCGAAGAGACCCAGTACTTC
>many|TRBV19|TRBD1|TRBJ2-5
CASSIGQGGVETQYF
TGTGCCAGTAGTATTGGACAGGGGGGCGTGGAGACCCAGTACTTC
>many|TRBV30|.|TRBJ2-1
CACAMDYSSYNEQFF
TGTGCCTGCGCGATGGACTATAGCTCCTACAATGAGCAGTTCTTC
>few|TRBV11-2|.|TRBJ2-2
CASSLVSGLNTGELFF
TGTGCCAGCAGCTTAGTAAGCGGACTGAACACCGGGGAGCTGTTTTTT
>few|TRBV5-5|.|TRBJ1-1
CASSLAGGNTEAFF
TGTGCCAGCAGCTTGGCCGGGGGGAACACTGAAGCTTTCTTT
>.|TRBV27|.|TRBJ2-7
CASSYGLLSIYEQYF
TGTGCCAGCAGTTATGGGTTACTTTCGATATACGAGCAGTACTTC
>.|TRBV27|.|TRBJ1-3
CASSLGVSGNTTYF
TGTGCCAGCAGTTTAGGGGTATCTGGAAACACCACATATTTT
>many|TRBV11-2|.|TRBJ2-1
CASSSYVTDEQFF
TGTGCCAGCAGCTCCTATGTCACCGATGAGCAGTTCTTC
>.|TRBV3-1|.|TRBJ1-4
CASSLEGNPNEKLFF
TGTGCCAGCAGCCTTGAGGGGAATCCTAATGAAAAACTGTTTTTT
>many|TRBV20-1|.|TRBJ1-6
CSARVNAYNSPLHF
TGCAGTGCTAGAGTAAATGCGTATAATTCACCCCTCCACTTT
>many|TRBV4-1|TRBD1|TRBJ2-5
CASSQDWGQGVQETQYF
TGCGCCAGCAGCCAAGATTGGGGCCAGGGGGTCCAAGAGACCCAGTACTTC
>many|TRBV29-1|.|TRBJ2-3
CSVETLSTDTQYF
TGCAGCGTTGAAACACTCAGCACAGATACGCAGTATTTT
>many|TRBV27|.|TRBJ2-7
CASSLLGESYEQYF
TGTGCCAGCAGTTTACTAGGCGAGTCCTACGAGCAGTACTTC
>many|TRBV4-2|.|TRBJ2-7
CASSQAGSPYEQYF
TGTGCCAGCAGCCAAGCGGGATCCCCCTACGAGCAGTACTTC
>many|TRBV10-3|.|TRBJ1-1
CAISESPTGSEAFF
TGTGCCATCAGTGAGTCGCCAACAGGATCCGAAGCTTTCTTT
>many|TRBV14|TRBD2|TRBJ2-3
CASSQASGGPTDTQYF
TGTGCCAGCAGCCAAGCTTCGGGAGGGCCCACAGATACGCAGTATTTT
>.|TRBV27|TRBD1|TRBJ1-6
CASSLLGTGGISPLHF
TGTGCCAGCAGTTTACTCGGGACAGGGGGCATATCACCCCTCCACTTT
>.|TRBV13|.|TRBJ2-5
CASKPTSGETQYF
TGTGCCAGCAAGCCCACATCCGGAGAGACCCAGTACTTC
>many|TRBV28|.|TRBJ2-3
CASNTKPQGWPSTDTQYF
TGTGCCAGCAACACTAAGCCCCAGGGGTGGCCTAGCACAGATACGCAGTATTTT
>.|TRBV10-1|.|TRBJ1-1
CASSDPNTEAFF
TGCGCCAGCAGTGACCCGAATACTGAAGCTTTCTTT
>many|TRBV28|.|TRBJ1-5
CASSMTDSNQPQHF
TGTGCCAGCAGCATGACAGATAGCAATCAGCCCCAGCATTTT
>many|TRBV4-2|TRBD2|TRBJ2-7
CASNAGRDIYEQYF
TGTGCCAGCAATGCCGGGAGGGATATCTACGAGCAGTACTTC
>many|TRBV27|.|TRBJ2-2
CASSLGTLSGELFF
TGTGCCAGCAGTTTAGGGACGCTCTCCGGGGAGCTGTTTTTT
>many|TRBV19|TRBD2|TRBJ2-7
CASSAKLAIHEQYF
TGTGCCAGTAGTGCTAAACTAGCGATCCACGAGCAGTACTTC
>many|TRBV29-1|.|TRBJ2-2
CSVATAAGELFF
TGCAGCGTTGCCACGGCAGCCGGGGAGCTGTTTTTT